These 12 T cell receptor beta chains were all obtained from the same sample, sequenced in a study of cytomegalovirus exposure and HLA in healthy donors (dated by TCRdb to the late 2010s). Library preparation was by the immunoSEQ multiplex PCR assay. A mixture of 60 forward primers for TCR Vbeta segments and 13 reverse primers for TCR Jbeta segments was used in the multiplex PCR. The source is immuneACCESS, and TCRdb retained only in-frame sequences with V and J called. Part of the clones is not carried over; for the studies checked, unresolved V genes explain less than half of this, and the remainder is unexplained. Recorded for this sample are around 150,000 clones; 60% to 80% of them occurred a single time. The ten largest clones capture about 0.64% of the sample. What was sequenced was PBMCs. These receptors all come from a male donor in good health and CMV-seronegative.

The chain has TRBV2 and TRBJ2-7, with TRBD1 matching over 7 bases. CDR3 length: 15 amino acids. Germline CDR1 SNHLY, CDR2 FYNNEI. V lost 4 bases and J lost 0; bases outside the gene matches: 6. Written as DNA, the CDR3 is TGTGCCAGCAGTGGGGGGACAGCCATCTCCTACGAGCAGTACTTC. It encodes CASSGGTAISYEQYF. Full variable domain (remainder filled in from reference TRBV2 and TRBJ2-7): EPEVTQTPSHQVTQMGQEVILRCVPISNHLYFYWYRQILGQKVEFLVSFYNNEISEKSEIFDDQFSVERPDGSNFTLKIRSTKLEDSAMYFCASSGGTAISYEQYFGPGTRLTVT.

This rearrangement joins TRBV11-3 to TRBJ2-1; D might be TRBD2 (7 bases). V was clipped by 1 base and J by 2 bases, with 9 bases between them. The CDR3 has 15 amino acids. In germline, CDR1 is SGHNT, CDR2 YENEEA. The CDR3 DNA reads TGTGCCAGCAGCTTAGGGGGGGGCGCCTACAATGAGCAGTTCTTC. Encoded protein: CASSLGGGAYNEQFF.

This chain links TRBV7-9 with TRBJ1-2; TRBD1 matches 8 bases. This CDR3 has 18 residues. Germline CDR1 reads SEHNR; CDR2 reads FQNEAQ (reference sequence). V lost 1 base and J lost 8; bases outside the gene matches: 18. Written as DNA, the CDR3 is TGTGCCAGCAGCTTAGATTCCGGACAGGGTTCGGTTCTCGGGGGCTACACCTTC. This encodes CASSLDSGQGSVLGGYTF.

The chain links TRBV11-3 to TRBJ2-5, with 11 bases lining up with TRBD2. Germline-derived CDR1 and CDR2 are SGHNT and YENEEA. This CDR3 is built from 15 residues. V lost 6 bases and J lost 4; bases outside the gene matches: 7. This chain's CDR3 is CASSSLLAGVETQYF. The CDR3 coding sequence is TGTGCCAGCAGTTCCTTACTAGCGGGGGTAGAGACCCAGTACTTC.

The CDR3 spells CASSVAVDTQYF. CDR3 bases: TGTGCCAGCAGCGTAGCCGTGGATACGCAGTATTTT. This chain links TRBV9 with TRBJ2-3, with D unclear. The CDR3 has 12 residues. V gave up 0 bases and J gave up 6 bases, with 5 bases separating them. Germline V CDR1 and CDR2: SGDLS, YYNGEE.

This chain links TRBV7-6 with TRBJ2-5, with TRBD1 matching 7 bases. J was trimmed by 3 bases and V by 5 bases; bases with no gene match: 9. This CDR3 has 15 amino acids. Germline V CDR1 and CDR2: SGHVS, FNYEAQ. For the CDR3, the DNA is TGTGCCAGCAGCCTACTAGGGACAGCCAAAGAGACCCAGTACTTC. It yields the protein CASSLLGTAKETQYF.

This rearrangement joins TRBV11-3 to TRBJ1-1, with a tentative D call TRBD1 (5 bases). Between the trimmed V and J ends, which lost 5 bases and 0 bases, there was a span of 13 bases. The CDR3 loop spans 15 amino acids. Germline-derived CDR1 and CDR2 are SGHNT and YENEEA. CDR3 loop: CASSRRQTMNTEAFF. CDR3 DNA sequence: TGTGCCAGCAGCAGAAGACAGACCATGAACACTGAAGCTTTCTTT.

Only one count was recorded for this clone. The CDR3 loop reads CASSAGGDEQYF. CDR3 bases: TGTGCCAGCAGCGCGGGGGGAGACGAGCAGTACTTC. V gene TRBV9 combines with J gene TRBJ2-7; 7 bases agree with TRBD2. Unmatched junction bases numbered 2, after V lost 3 bases and J lost 5 bases. The germline V gene has CDR1 SGDLS and CDR2 YYNGEE. The CDR3 runs to 12 residues.

This rearrangement joins TRBV30 to TRBJ2-5; 9 bases are shared with TRBD1. After removal of 0 bases from V and 4 bases from J, the junction contained 3 bases not matched to a gene. Germline loops: CDR1 GTSNPN, CDR2 SVGIG (reference sequence). There are 14 residues in the CDR3. CDR3 sequence reads: CAWSVNRGRETQYF. Here the CDR3 DNA reads TGTGCCTGGAGTGTAAACAGGGGGCGAGAGACCCAGTACTTC.

This clone has a handful of counts. The chain is built from TRBV25-1 and TRBJ1-1; D is perhaps TRBD1 (5 bases). The CDR3 has 12 amino acids. V lost 3 bases and J lost 11, with 13 bases in between. Germline CDR1 MGHDK, CDR2 SYGVNS. Here the CDR3 reads CASSDSTVNAFF. The CDR3 DNA follows: TGTGCCAGCAGTGACTCGACAGTGAATGCTTTCTTT.

The chain recombines TRBV5-1 with TRBJ2-7; 7 bases are a match to TRBD1. The CDR3 totals 14 residues. With 3 bases clipped from V and 6 bases from J, the junction kept 9 bases outside the gene matches. Germline V gene lookup returns CDR1 SGHRS and CDR2 YFSETQ. CDR3 protein: CASSSGTVAREQYF. CDR3 in DNA: TGCGCCAGCAGCTCGGGGACAGTTGCGCGCGAGCAGTACTTC.

The chain couples TRBV6-5 to TRBJ1-2; D ambiguous. V lost 0 bases to trimming and J lost 5 bases, with 10 bases between them. Germline assignment: CDR1 MNHEY and CDR2 SVGAGI. The CDR3 has 14 residues. The CDR3 bases are TGTGCCAGCAGTTACTCGAGTCCGGTGTATGGCTACACCTTC. Translated, it gives CASSYSSPVYGYTF.